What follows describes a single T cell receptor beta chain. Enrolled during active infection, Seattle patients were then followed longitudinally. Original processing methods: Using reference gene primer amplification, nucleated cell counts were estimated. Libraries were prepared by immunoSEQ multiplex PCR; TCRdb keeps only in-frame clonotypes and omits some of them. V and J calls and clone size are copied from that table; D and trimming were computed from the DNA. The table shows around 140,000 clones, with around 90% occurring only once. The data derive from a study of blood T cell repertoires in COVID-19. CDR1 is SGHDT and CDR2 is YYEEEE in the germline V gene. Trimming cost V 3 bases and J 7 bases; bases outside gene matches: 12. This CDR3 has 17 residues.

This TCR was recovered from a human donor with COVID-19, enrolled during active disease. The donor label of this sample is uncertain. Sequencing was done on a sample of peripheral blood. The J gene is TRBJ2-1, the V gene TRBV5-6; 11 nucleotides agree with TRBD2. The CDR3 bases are TGTGCCAGCAGCTCCTATACTAGCGGGGGCTGGGGGAATGAGCAGTTCTTC. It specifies CASSSYTSGGWGNEQFF.